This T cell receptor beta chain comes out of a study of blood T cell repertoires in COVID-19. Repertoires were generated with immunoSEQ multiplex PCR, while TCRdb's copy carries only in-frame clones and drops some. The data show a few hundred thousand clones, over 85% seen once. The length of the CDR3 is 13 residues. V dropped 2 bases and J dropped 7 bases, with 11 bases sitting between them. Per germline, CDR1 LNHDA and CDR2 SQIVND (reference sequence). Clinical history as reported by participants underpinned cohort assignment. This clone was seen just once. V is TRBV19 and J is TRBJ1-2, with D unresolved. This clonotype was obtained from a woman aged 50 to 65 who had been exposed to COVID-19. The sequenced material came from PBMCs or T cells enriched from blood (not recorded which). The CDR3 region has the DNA TGTGCCAGTAGTATATACGGGTTAGGTGGCTACACCTTC. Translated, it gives CASSIYGLGGYTF.